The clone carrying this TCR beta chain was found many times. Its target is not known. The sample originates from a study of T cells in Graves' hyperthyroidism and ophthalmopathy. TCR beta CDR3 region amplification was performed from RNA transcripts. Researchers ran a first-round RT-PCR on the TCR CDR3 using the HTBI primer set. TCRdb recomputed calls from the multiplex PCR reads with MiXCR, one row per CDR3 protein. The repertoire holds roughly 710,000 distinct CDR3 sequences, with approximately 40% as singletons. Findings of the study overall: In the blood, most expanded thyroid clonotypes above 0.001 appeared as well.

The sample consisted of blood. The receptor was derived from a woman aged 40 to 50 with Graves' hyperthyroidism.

The CDR3 DNA is TGTGCCAGCAGCTTGAACGGTCGTGTGGAGCAGTACTTC. It is translated as CASSLNGRVEQYF. The chain recombines TRBV5-4 with TRBJ2-7; no firm D call. Per the germline V gene, CDR1 is SGHNT and CDR2 is YYREEE (reference sequence). Trimming shortened V by 1 base and J by 7 bases, and 12 bases separated the two germline ends. This CDR3 region has 13 residues.